Following are 30 T cell receptor beta chains from one sample sequenced in a study of blood T cell repertoires in COVID-19. The protocol was immunoSEQ multiplex PCR, while the TCRdb copy is restricted to in-frame clones and leaves out a portion. The table records about 160,000 clones, over 70% of them present only once. The sample taken for sequencing was PBMCs or T cells enriched from blood (not recorded which). All receptors come from a woman in her thirties or forties with acute COVID-19.

The rearrangement uses TRBV18 and TRBJ2-1; D possibly corresponds to TRBD2 (6 bases). With 5 bases removed from V and 6 bases from J, the gap between germline ends came to 8 bases. Per the germline V gene, CDR1 is KGHSH and CDR2 is LQKENI. The CDR3 extends over 12 amino acids. CDR3 coding DNA: TGTGCCAGCTCATGGGACTTCAATGAGCAGTTCTTC. This sequence encodes CASSWDFNEQFF.

This clone was found once. V and J are TRBV19 and TRBJ1-5; D remains unclear. This CDR3 region has 14 residues. The V gene lost 4 bases and the J gene lost 7 bases, with 14 bases spanning the gap. Germline CDR1 LNHDA, CDR2 SQIVND (reference sequence). This CDR3 is CASSTPGGGQPQHF. CDR3 coding DNA: TGTGCCAGTAGTACTCCAGGAGGCGGCCAGCCCCAGCATTTT.

The V gene is TRBV6-6, the J gene TRBJ2-5, with D possibly TRBD1 on 7 matching bases. Trimming took 1 base from V and 5 from J, leaving 11 bases between them. Germline loops: CDR1 MNHNY, CDR2 SVGAGI (reference sequence). CDR3 size: 14 residues. The DNA for the CDR3 is TGTGCCAGCAGTTACTTGACAGGGAGGGAGACCCAGTACTTC. Translated, it gives CASSYLTGRETQYF.

The chain joins TRBV5-1 to TRBJ2-7, with 10 bases that match TRBD1. With V trimmed by 6 bases and J by 5 bases, 8 bases remained unmatched. Germline-derived CDR1 and CDR2 are SGHRS and YFSETQ. The CDR3 covers 14 residues. The CDR3 protein is CASKLRDRGHEQYV. The CDR3 coding sequence is TGCGCCAGCAAACTCCGGGACAGGGGCCACGAGCAGTACGTC.

This sequence joins TRBV27 and TRBJ2-6, with 7 bases that match TRBD1. V dropped 5 bases and J dropped 11; count of bases not matched to a gene: 9. This CDR3 is built from 14 residues. Per germline, CDR1 MNHEY and CDR2 SMNVEV (reference sequence). CDR3 nucleotides: TGTGCCAGCAGTACACGACAGGGAGAGTACGTCCTGACTTTC. Its translation is CASSTRQGEYVLTF. Together with reference TRBV27 and TRBJ2-6, the CDR3 gives the full variable domain: EAQVTQNPRYLITVTGKKLTVTCSQNMNHEYMSWYRQDPGLGLRQIYYSMNVEVTDKGDVPEGYKVSRKEKRNFPLILESPSPNQTSLYFCASSTRQGEYVLTFGAGSRLTVL.

The chain links TRBV21-1 to TRBJ2-7; the D call TRBD2 from the table was never checked on the DNA. TRBV21-1 is shown as a pseudogene. This CDR3 region has 13 residues. This CDR3 is CASSKIVSYEQYV. CDR3 in DNA: TGTGCCAGCAGCAAGATAGTTTCCTACGAGCAGTACGTC.

The chain carries TRBV28 and TRBJ2-7; TRBD2 is a possible D gene (5 bases). Germline V lookup: CDR1 MDHEN, CDR2 SYDVKM. V lost 2 bases and J 1 base, leaving 12 bases between the germline ends. CDR3 length: 15 residues. The CDR3 here is CASSLGSSRSYEQYF. CDR3 bases: TGTGCCAGCAGTTTAGGGTCTAGCCGGTCCTACGAGCAGTACTTC.

V usage is TRBV5-4 and J usage is TRBJ2-1, with 10 bases that match TRBD1. The CDR3 runs to 15 residues. V lost 4 bases to trimming and J lost 3 bases; unmatched junction nucleotides: 4. Germline V lookup: CDR1 SGHNT, CDR2 YYREEE (reference sequence). The DNA of the CDR3 is TGTGCCAGCAGCCAGGACAGGGGGGACTACAATGAGCAGTTCTTC. It is translated as CASSQDRGDYNEQFF. The variable domain in full, with the rest retrieved from reference TRBV5-4 and TRBJ2-1, is ETGVTQSPTHLIKTRGQQVTLRCSSQSGHNTVSWYQQALGQGPQFIFQYYREEENGRGNFPPRFSGLQFPNYSSELNVNALELDDSALYLCASSQDRGDYNEQFFGPGTRLTVL.

There are many counts of this clone. The chain is built from TRBV15 and TRBJ1-1; D possibly corresponds to TRBD1 (6 bases). Looked up from germline, CDR1 is LNHNV and CDR2 is YYDKDF (reference sequence). The CDR3 loop spans 14 amino acids. Deletions cut 0 bases from V and 4 bases from J, with 9 bases between. CDR3 coding DNA: TGTGCCACCAGCAGAGACAGGGGATTCACTGAAGCTTTCTTT. Protein sequence: CATSRDRGFTEAFF.

CDR3 bases: TGTGCCAGCAGCGTAGCTAGCACAGTAAACTATGGCTACACCTTC. It translates to CASSVASTVNYGYTF. The chain employs TRBV9 and TRBJ1-2; D ambiguous. This CDR3 is 15 amino acids long. The V gene's germline CDR1 is SGDLS and CDR2 YYNGEE. Trimming removed 0 bases at V and 2 bases at J, with 11 bases between.

The chain combines TRBV16 with TRBJ1-4; no firm D call. The germline V gene has CDR1 KGHSY and CDR2 FQNENV. This CDR3 is built from 13 residues. V lost 4 bases to trimming and J lost 8 bases, with 11 bases between them. The CDR3 protein is CASSPLPGEKLFF. Written as DNA, the CDR3 is TGTGCCAGCAGCCCATTGCCGGGGGAAAAACTGTTTTTT.

The rearrangement joins TRBV18 to TRBJ1-1; D might be TRBD1 (5 bases). Trimming removed 3 bases at V and 4 bases at J, with 15 bases between. Germline V gene data show CDR1 as KGHSH and CDR2 as LQKENI. The CDR3 has 15 amino acids. The CDR3 DNA reads as TGTGCCAGCTCACCGATAACCGGGGGGGGCACTGAAGCTTTCTTT. It specifies CASSPITGGGTEAFF.

The chain employs TRBV4-1 and TRBJ1-2; the match to TRBD1 covers 7 bases. Germline trimming cut 3 bases from V and 7 bases from J; bases unmatched to any gene: 5. The germline gives CDR1 MGHRA, CDR2 YSYEKL. The CDR3 covers 13 residues. The CDR3 sequence is CASSHADRVGYTF. The CDR3 region has the DNA TGCGCCAGCAGCCACGCAGACAGGGTTGGCTACACCTTC.

The count of this clone is one. Here the CDR3 DNA reads TGTGCCAGCAGCCCCTTGGGTGGAGGGGAAGAAAAACTGTTTTTT. The encoded protein is CASSPLGGGEEKLFF. The chain joins TRBV3-1 (or the pseudogene TRBV3-2) to TRBJ1-4, with a possible D match to TRBD1 (5 bases). V lost 4 bases and J 8 bases, leaving 17 bases between the germline ends. Germline values: CDR1 LGHDT, CDR2 YNNKEL (reference sequence). This CDR3 region has 15 residues.

The rearrangement uses TRBV6-6 and TRBJ1-2, with unresolved D. The CDR3 is 13 residues long. CDR1 is MNHNY and CDR2 is SVGAGI in the germline V gene (reference sequence). The V and J ends lost 0 bases and 4 bases respectively, with 6 bases between them. The CDR3 region is CASSYSGGYGYTF. CDR3 DNA sequence: TGTGCCAGCAGTTACTCAGGAGGCTATGGCTACACCTTC.

This chain connects TRBV11-2 to TRBJ1-5; D not resolved. The length of the CDR3 is 15 residues. V was trimmed by 0 bases and J by 2 bases, leaving 8 bases between them. Germline V lookup: CDR1 SGHAT, CDR2 FQNNGV. The CDR3 sequence is CASSLDQVGNQPQHF. CDR3 sequence (DNA): TGTGCCAGCAGCTTAGACCAGGTGGGCAATCAGCCCCAGCATTTT. Variable domain in full (rest from reference TRBV11-2 and TRBJ1-5): EAGVAQSPRYKIIEKRQSVAFWCNPISGHATLYWYQQILGQGPKLLIQFQNNGVVDDSQLPKDRFSAERLKGVDSTLKIQPAKLEDSAVYLCASSLDQVGNQPQHFGDGTRLSIL.

The chain recombines TRBV6-2 or TRBV6-3 with TRBJ2-7, with D hard to call. The length of the CDR3 is 15 residues. From germline, CDR1 is MNHEY and CDR2 SVGEGT. V was cut by 4 bases and J by 0 bases, with 13 bases left in between. The chain's CDR3 is CASSSMAESSYEQYF. CDR3 coding DNA: TGTGCCAGCAGTTCGATGGCAGAAAGCTCCTACGAGCAGTACTTC.

This sequence joins TRBV28 and TRBJ2-1, with a weak D call TRBD2 (5 bases). The V gene lost 5 bases and the J gene lost 2 bases, with 16 bases spanning the gap. This CDR3 comprises 16 residues. The germline V gene encodes CDR1 MDHEN and CDR2 SYDVKM. CDR3 amino acids: CASSPPQAGTYNEQFF. CDR3 sequence (DNA): TGTGCCAGCAGTCCCCCCCAGGCGGGTACCTACAATGAGCAGTTCTTC.

The V call is TRBV25-1, the J call TRBJ2-2, with 9 bases identical to TRBD1. This CDR3 is built from 16 residues. Germline loops: CDR1 MGHDK, CDR2 SYGVNS. The V segment lost 7 bases and the J segment 7 bases; nucleotides outside the gene matches: 13. The DNA for the CDR3 is TGTGCCAGCACTCCTCCCGGGACAGGGAGAGGCGGGGAGCTGTTTTTT. Translation gives CASTPPGTGRGGELFF.

The chain employs TRBV7-8 and TRBJ1-2; 8 nucleotides agree with TRBD1. V lost 6 bases, J lost 4 bases, and 4 bases stayed unmatched. From germline, CDR1 is SGHVS and CDR2 FQNEAQ. The CDR3 has 13 amino acids. The CDR3 bases are TGTGCCAGCAGACCCGACAGGGGCTATGGCTACACCTTC. Protein product: CASRPDRGYGYTF. Variable domain in full (rest from reference TRBV7-8 and TRBJ1-2): GAGVSQSPRYKVAKRGQDVALRCDPISGHVSLFWYQQALGQGPEFLTYFQNEAQLDKSGLPSDRFFAERPEGSVSTLKIQRTQQEDSAVYLCASRPDRGYGYTFGSGTRLTVV.

This clone was seen a single time. The rearrangement joins TRBV19 to TRBJ2-1; 11 bases align to TRBD2. CDR1 is LNHDA and CDR2 is SQIVND in the germline V gene (reference sequence). CDR3 length: 14 residues. Trimming removed 6 bases from V and 3 bases from J; junction bases left unmatched: 1. The CDR3 reads CASSGLAGYNEQFF. CDR3 DNA: TGTGCCAGTAGCGGACTAGCGGGCTACAATGAGCAGTTCTTC.

The chain uses TRBV13 and TRBJ1-2, with 7 bases fitting TRBD1. The CDR3 length is 15 residues. The V and J ends lost 5 bases and 4 bases, in that order; junction bases with no gene match: 10. Germline lookup yields CDR1 PRHDT and CDR2 FYEKMQ (reference sequence). CDR3 sequence (DNA): TGTGCCAGCAGCGTCGGACAGGAAAGGTTCTATGGCTACACCTTC. It encodes CASSVGQERFYGYTF.

V gene TRBV19 combines with J gene TRBJ1-5, with TRBD1 matching over 8 bases. Germline assignment: CDR1 LNHDA and CDR2 SQIVND (reference sequence). V was pared by 7 bases and J by 2 bases, with 7 bases of the junction left unmatched. The CDR3 extends over 15 amino acids. CDR3 sequence reads: CASTQGAKGNQPQHF. The CDR3 DNA follows: TGTGCCAGTACTCAGGGGGCTAAGGGCAATCAGCCCCAGCATTTT.

The chain joins TRBV6-5 to TRBJ1-2; weak D call: TRBD1 (5 bases). Trimming stripped 2 bases from V and 7 bases from J, with 17 bases between. Germline loops: CDR1 MNHEY, CDR2 SVGAGI. CDR3 length: 15 residues. The CDR3 region has the DNA TGTGCCAGCAGTTACGGAAGTAGGGGTGGCGGTGGCTACACCTTC. Amino acids: CASSYGSRGGGGYTF.

The gene calls are TRBV6-5 and TRBJ2-1; 14 bases are a match to TRBD2. The germline gives CDR1 MNHEY, CDR2 SVGAGI. The CDR3 has 15 amino acids. V trimming: 5 bases; J trimming: 6 bases; junction bases outside the gene matches: 3. The CDR3 spells CASSLGLAGANEQFF. The CDR3 nucleotides are TGTGCCAGCAGTCTGGGACTAGCGGGAGCCAATGAGCAGTTCTTC.

The rearrangement links TRBV13 to TRBJ2-3; TRBD2 matches 12 bases. CDR1 PRHDT and CDR2 FYEKMQ come from the germline V gene (reference sequence). The V segment lost 5 bases and the J segment 3 bases; nucleotides outside the gene matches: 6. The CDR3 runs 16 residues. The CDR3 sequence: CASSLLAGGLTDTQYF. CDR3 coding DNA: TGTGCCAGCAGCCTCCTAGCGGGAGGGCTAACAGATACGCAGTATTTT.

The chain is built from TRBV12-3 or TRBV12-4 and TRBJ1-2, with 9 bases aligning to TRBD1. The J segment lost 4 bases and the V segment lost 6 bases, leaving 0 bases of the junction unmatched. This CDR3 comprises 12 residues. The chain's CDR3 is CASRGQGYGYTF. CDR3 nucleotide sequence: TGTGCCAGCAGGGGACAGGGCTATGGCTACACCTTC.

This clone was seen only once. The chain combines TRBV27 with TRBJ1-1; TRBD1 is a possible D gene (5 bases). The length of the CDR3 is 14 residues. V was cut by 3 bases and J by 0 bases, with 8 bases left in between. The germline CDR1 and CDR2 sequences are MNHEY and SMNVEV (reference sequence). The CDR3: CASSLGGMNTEAFF. CDR3 nucleotides: TGTGCCAGCAGTTTGGGGGGGATGAACACTGAAGCTTTCTTT.

J is TRBJ1-1 and V is TRBV18; weak D call: TRBD1 (6 bases). The CDR3 is made up of 16 amino acids. CDR1 and CDR2 (germline): KGHSH, LQKENI. V lost 3 bases and J lost 5, with 19 bases in between. CDR3 protein: CASSPSDTYDRTEAFF. The CDR3 DNA reads TGTGCCAGCTCACCCTCAGATACTTATGACAGGACTGAAGCTTTCTTT.

The chain uses TRBV13 and TRBJ2-1; the D gene is possibly TRBD1 (5 bases). Germline-derived CDR1 and CDR2 are PRHDT and FYEKMQ (reference sequence). The V gene lost 3 bases and the J gene lost 7 bases, with 13 bases spanning the gap. The CDR3 is made up of 14 amino acids. CDR3 in amino acids: CASSLVGVRNEQFF. Written as DNA, the CDR3 is TGTGCCAGCAGCTTGGTAGGGGTTAGGAATGAGCAGTTCTTC.